Listed below are T cell receptor beta chains from one sample, sequenced in a study of T cell responses to AZD1222 COVID-19 vaccine. The protocol was immunoSEQ multiplex PCR, while the TCRdb copy is restricted to in-frame clones and leaves out a portion. The sample contains approximately 84,000 clones, approximately 85% of which appear only once. The specimen was peripheral blood, collected 28 days after the second AZD1222 dose. These receptor sequences come from an adult who received the AZD1222 COVID-19 vaccine. Both conserved end residues are part of each CDR3. Each record gives: clone size, D gene, J gene, V gene, CDR3 protein, CDR3 DNA. D genes are given only for firm matches. A clone size is listed for some rows: how often the clone was seen (once, few, many), or a class if it is expanded.

. | . | TRBJ2-2 | TRBV18 | CASSPPRGNTGELFF | TGTGCCAGCTCACCACCACGGGGGAACACCGGGGAGCTGTTTTTT
. | TRBD2 | TRBJ2-5 | TRBV5-1 | CASSLGTSPETQYF | TGCGCCAGCAGCTTGGGGACTAGCCCAGAGACCCAGTACTTC
. | TRBD1 | TRBJ1-5 | TRBV19 | CASRAGGNQPQHF | TGTGCCAGTAGAGCAGGGGGGAATCAGCCCCAGCATTTT
. | . | TRBJ2-4 | TRBV7-9 | CASSGQSVKNIQYF | TGTGCCAGCAGCGGACAGTCTGTGAAAAACATTCAGTACTTC
. | . | TRBJ2-2 | TRBV6-2/TRBV6-3 | CASSSGQGLSGELFF | TGTGCCAGCAGTTCGGGGCAGGGGCTATCCGGGGAGCTGTTTTTT
. | . | TRBJ2-7 | TRBV28 | CASSPSKLGVFRYEQYF | TGTGCCAGCAGTCCGTCGAAACTGGGGGTCTTTCGCTACGAGCAGTACTTC
few | TRBD2 | TRBJ2-1 | TRBV19 | CASSLQSGGAIGQFF | TGTGCCAGTAGTCTGCAAAGCGGGGGGGCGATTGGGCAGTTCTTC
once | TRBD2 | TRBJ2-3 | TRBV30 | CAWGQTSGGLRDTQYF | TGTGCCTGGGGTCAAACGAGCGGGGGTTTACGAGATACGCAGTATTTT
. | TRBD2 | TRBJ2-7 | TRBV2 | CASRGLVPEQYF | TGTGCCAGCAGGGGACTAGTTCCCGAGCAGTACTTC
. | . | TRBJ1-5 | TRBV19 | CASSISGYQPQHF | TGTGCCAGTAGTATATCCGGTTATCAGCCCCAGCATTTT
. | TRBD1 | TRBJ1-3 | TRBV5-6 | CASNLRTGVQNTIYF | TGTGCCAGCAACTTGCGGACAGGGGTGCAAAACACCATATATTTT
. | . | TRBJ2-1 | TRBV3-1/TRBV3-2 | CASSLERGGISSYNEQFF | TGTGCCAGCAGCCTCGAAAGGGGGGGGATCAGCTCCTACAATGAGCAGTTCTTC
once | . | TRBJ1-6 | TRBV27 | CASSLSPDSSYNSPLHF | TGTGCCAGCAGTTTAAGCCCCGACAGCTCCTATAATTCACCCCTCCACTTT
once | TRBD1 | TRBJ1-3 | TRBV6-5 | CASGSSGGAGNTIYF | TGTGCCAGCGGCAGCTCAGGGGGGGCTGGAAACACCATATATTTT
. | . | TRBJ1-6 | TRBV9 | CASSVGPGGRGKRNSPLHF | TGTGCCAGCAGCGTAGGCCCCGGTGGCAGGGGCAAGAGGAATTCACCCCTCCACTTT
few | TRBD1 | TRBJ1-5 | TRBV3-1/TRBV3-2 | CASSQGFFRDREEGQPQHF | TGTGCCAGCAGCCAAGGATTTTTCCGGGACAGGGAAGAGGGTCAGCCCCAGCATTTT
. | . | TRBJ1-6 | TRBV5-1 | CASSLGLGTGSPLHF | TGCGCCAGCAGCTTGGGCTTAGGAACTGGGTCACCCCTCCACTTT
. | TRBD1 | TRBJ2-3 | TRBV12-5 | CASGFETGGRDTQYF | TGTGCTAGTGGTTTTGAGACAGGGGGCCGGGATACGCAGTATTTT
. | . | TRBJ2-2 | TRBV5-1 | CASRITGPTGELFF | TGCGCCAGCAGAATCACAGGGCCCACCGGGGAGCTGTTTTTT
few | . | TRBJ1-1 | TRBV6-5 | CASSYEGNTEAFF | TGTGCCAGCAGTTACGAGGGTAACACTGAAGCTTTCTTT
. | TRBD1 | TRBJ1-1 | TRBV7-2 | CASSLAGGRITEAFF | TGTGCCAGCAGCTTAGCAGGGGGCAGGATCACTGAAGCTTTCTTT
. | TRBD1 | TRBJ2-7 | TRBV15 | CATGRGQGYGEQYF | TGTGCCACCGGCCGCGGACAGGGGTATGGCGAGCAGTACTTC
. | . | TRBJ2-3 | TRBV28 | CASSSGRDTQYF | TGTGCCAGCAGCTCGGGCCGAGATACGCAGTATTTT
once | . | TRBJ2-3 | TRBV5-6 | CASRGDNTDTQYF | TGTGCCAGCAGGGGGGACAACACAGATACGCAGTATTTT
. | . | TRBJ2-7 | TRBV7-9 | CASSLIGQVHEQYF | TGTGCCAGCAGCTTAATCGGGCAGGTTCACGAGCAGTACTTC
once | . | TRBJ1-2 | TRBV9 | CASSEPLSGHTYYGYTF | TGTGCCAGCAGCGAGCCGCTAAGCGGTCACACCTACTATGGCTACACCTTC
. | TRBD2 | TRBJ2-1 | TRBV20-1 | CSASPGLAFNEQFF | TGCAGTGCTAGTCCGGGACTAGCGTTCAATGAGCAGTTCTTC
. | . | TRBJ1-5 | TRBV20-1 | CSARRGGTQHF | TGCAGTGCTAGGCGCGGCGGAACCCAGCATTTT
few | . | TRBJ2-2 | TRBV19 | CASSGFGGAGELFF | TGTGCCAGTAGCGGCTTCGGGGGTGCCGGGGAGCTGTTTTTT
. | . | TRBJ2-3 | TRBV10-3 | CAISESVVYTQYF | TGTGCCATCAGTGAGTCGGTGGTTTATACGCAGTATTTT
. | . | TRBJ1-2 | TRBV7-2 | CASSLVFRASPTENGYTF | TGTGCCAGCAGCTTAGTATTTCGGGCCAGCCCAACTGAGAATGGCTACACCTTC
. | TRBD1 | TRBJ1-2 | TRBV6-5 | CASSRQGPGNYGYTF | TGTGCCAGCAGTAGACAGGGCCCGGGAAACTATGGCTACACCTTC
. | TRBD2 | TRBJ2-7 | TRBV7-2 | CASSPGGVVRDEQYF | TGTGCCAGCAGCCCGGGGGGGGTTGTTCGCGACGAGCAGTACTTC
. | . | TRBJ2-7 | TRBV3-1/TRBV3-2 | CASSQARGAEQYF | TGTGCCAGCAGCCAAGCTCGAGGGGCCGAGCAGTACTTC
. | TRBD1 | TRBJ2-3 | TRBV2 | CASSKTGVSHTDTQYF | TGTGCCAGCAGCAAGACAGGGGTTTCCCACACAGATACGCAGTATTTT
. | . | TRBJ1-3 | TRBV29-1 | CSVLSGNTIYF | TGCAGCGTTTTAAGTGGAAACACCATATATTTT
. | . | TRBJ1-5 | TRBV19 | CASNSGNQPQHF | TGTGCCAGCAACAGCGGCAATCAGCCCCAGCATTTT
once | . | TRBJ1-5 | TRBV6-5 | CASSPPPNSNQPQHF | TGTGCCAGCAGTCCACCCCCTAATAGCAATCAGCCCCAGCATTTT
. | TRBD1 | TRBJ1-1 | TRBV6-1 | CASSDRGNTEAFF | TGTGCCAGCAGTGACAGGGGGAATACTGAAGCTTTCTTT
. | . | TRBJ2-3 | TRBV7-9 | CASSLNSRDTQYF | TGTGCCAGCAGCCTTAATTCCCGTGATACGCAGTATTTT
few | . | TRBJ2-7 | TRBV10-3 | CAISDSGTSPYEQYF | TGTGCCATCAGTGATTCCGGGACCTCTCCCTACGAGCAGTACTTC
once | . | TRBJ1-1 | TRBV4-2 | CASSQEARMNTEAFF | TGTGCCAGCAGCCAAGAGGCCAGGATGAACACTGAAGCTTTCTTT
. | TRBD1 | TRBJ2-7 | TRBV5-4 | CASSSLGTGYEQYF | TGTGCCAGCAGCTCCCTAGGGACAGGGTACGAGCAGTACTTC